This TCR beta chain was recovered during a study of blood T cell repertoires in COVID-19. Original data processing: Quantification of nucleated cells was approximated via reference gene primer amplification. The table came from immunoSEQ multiplex PCR; TCRdb's copy has only in-frame clones and leaves some out. V and J calls and clone size come straight from that table; D and trimming were deduced from the DNA. This sample has more than 200,000 clones, with about four fifths found just once. Germline CDR1 MNHNY, CDR2 SVGAGI (reference sequence). The V and J ends lost 2 bases and 5 bases respectively, with 16 bases between them. The CDR3 is 15 residues long.

The receptor's source is a woman between 45 and 60 years old with acute or convalescent COVID-19. This chain connects TRBV6-6 to TRBJ2-7; D perhaps matches TRBD1 (6 bases). The sequencing input was peripheral blood. The CDR3 region has the DNA TGTGCCAGCAGTTACCCGGGACAAGGGCCTAACGAGCAGTACTTC. It is translated as CASSYPGQGPNEQYF.